One and the same sample provided the 29 T cell receptor beta chains below, sequenced in a study of cytomegalovirus exposure and HLA in healthy donors. Amplification used 60 Vbeta primers and 13 Jbeta primers. Sequencing was performed with immunoSEQ multiplex PCR; in TCRdb, only in-frame clones are kept and a portion is missing. The table lists some 150,000 clones, over 70% of them singletons. The sequencing input was PBMCs. The receptors shown here come from a man in his forties or fifties in good health and CMV-seropositive.

The chain links TRBV11-2 to TRBJ1-4, with TRBD1 as a possible D gene (5 bases). The CDR3 runs to 14 residues. Looked up from germline, CDR1 is SGHAT and CDR2 is FQNNGV. The ends were cut back, 6 bases at V and 8 bases at J, with 16 bases in the middle. CDR3 amino acids: CASSGGLRDEKLFF. CDR3 DNA sequence: TGTGCCAGCAGTGGAGGGCTGAGGGACGAAAAACTGTTTTTT.

The V call is TRBV6-5, the J call TRBJ2-7; D is unresolved. Between the trimmed V and J ends, which lost 2 bases and 6 bases, there was a span of 14 bases. The CDR3 length is 14 residues. Germline V gene data show CDR1 as MNHEY and CDR2 as SVGAGI. The CDR3: CASSYSVGRFEQYF. The CDR3 nucleotides read TGTGCCAGCAGTTACAGCGTGGGTAGGTTCGAGCAGTACTTC.

This clone appeared a few times. This chain joins TRBV10-3 and TRBJ2-7; 8 nucleotides match TRBD1. With 5 bases clipped from V and 6 bases from J, the junction kept 3 bases outside the gene matches. CDR1 is ENHRY and CDR2 is SYGVKD in the germline V gene. This CDR3 contains 12 residues. This chain's CDR3 is CAISNRGSEQYF. CDR3 DNA sequence: TGTGCCATCAGTAACAGGGGGAGCGAGCAGTACTTC.

The chain has TRBV2 and TRBJ1-6; 9 bases are a match to TRBD1. The CDR3 contains 17 residues. Germline V gene data show CDR1 as SNHLY and CDR2 as FYNNEI. Unmatched junction bases numbered 9, after V lost 3 bases and J lost 6 bases. In DNA, the CDR3 is TGTGCCAGCAGTGATACAGGGGGCAGCTGGGGTAATTCACCCCTCCACTTT. It is translated as CASSDTGGSWGNSPLHF.

About this clone itself: The junction departs from the called germline gene at one end, perhaps through a read error. The V and J genes are TRBV7-7 and TRBJ2-1, with 7 bases identical to TRBD2. The germline V gene has CDR1 SSHAT and CDR2 FNYEAQ (reference sequence). CDR3 size: 15 residues. The CDR3: CASSFGAGVGDEQFF. The CDR3 bases are TGTGCTAGCAGCTTTGGTGCGGGAGTAGGCGATGAGCAGTTCTTC.

This CDR3 reads CASSLHQGQDTEAFF. The CDR3 region has the DNA TGTGCCAGCTCCCTTCATCAGGGGCAAGACACTGAAGCTTTCTTT. The J gene is TRBJ1-1, the V gene TRBV18; D possibly corresponds to TRBD1 (6 bases). The CDR3 has 15 residues. Germline CDR1 is KGHSH and CDR2 is LQKENI. Deletions cut 6 bases from V and 3 bases from J, with 17 bases between.

The genes are TRBV2 and TRBJ1-4; the match to TRBD1 covers 10 bases. CDR3 size: 16 residues. Germline V gene data show CDR1 as SNHLY and CDR2 as FYNNEI. Trimming at V came to 4 bases and at J to 4 bases, leaving 6 bases not matched to a gene. CDR3 region: CASSAGTGALNEKLFF. In nucleotides, the CDR3 is TGTGCCAGCAGTGCCGGGACAGGGGCGCTTAATGAAAAACTGTTTTTT. The complete variable domain, with remaining parts taken from reference TRBV2 and TRBJ1-4, reads EPEVTQTPSHQVTQMGQEVILRCVPISNHLYFYWYRQILGQKVEFLVSFYNNEISEKSEIFDDQFSVERPDGSNFTLKIRSTKLEDSAMYFCASSAGTGALNEKLFFGSGTQLSVL.

The genes are TRBV7-6 and TRBJ2-7; possibly TRBD1 for D (6 bases). From germline, CDR1 is SGHVS and CDR2 FNYEAQ. The germline V and J ends were trimmed by 5 bases and 6 bases, with 11 bases remaining between them. This CDR3 comprises 12 residues. The CDR3 DNA reads TGTGCCAGCAGCACCGGACAGTGCGAGCAGTACTTC. Amino acids: CASSTGQCEQYF.

V usage is TRBV29-1 and J usage is TRBJ1-4; 10 bases line up with TRBD1. V lost 8 bases to trimming and J lost 8 bases; unmatched junction nucleotides: 8. The CDR3 has 13 residues. Germline CDR1 is SQVTM and CDR2 is ANQGSEA. The CDR3 nucleotides read TGCAGCTCAATCGACAGGGGGCGCGAAAAACTGTTTTTT. Its translation is CSSIDRGREKLFF.

V gene TRBV27 combines with J gene TRBJ2-7; the D gene is possibly TRBD2 (6 bases). The CDR3 runs to 14 residues. The V and J ends lost 5 bases and 2 bases respectively, with 13 bases between them. The germline V gene encodes CDR1 MNHEY and CDR2 SMNVEV (reference sequence). CDR3 protein: CASSLWDSPYEQYF. CDR3 coding DNA: TGTGCCAGCAGTCTATGGGACTCCCCCTACGAGCAGTACTTC.

This chain joins TRBV7-2 and TRBJ1-5; D is possibly TRBD1 (6 bases). The germline V gene has CDR1 SGHTA and CDR2 FQGNSA. The CDR3 totals 17 residues. V shed 2 bases and J shed 0 bases, with 14 bases lying between them. The CDR3 nucleotides are TGTGCCAGCAGCTTATCTGGCCAGGGGTATAGCAATCAGCCCCAGCATTTT. Encoded protein: CASSLSGQGYSNQPQHF.

The chain recombines TRBV6-1 with TRBJ2-7; 10 nucleotides align to TRBD1. With 5 bases clipped from V and 5 bases from J, the junction kept 9 bases outside the gene matches. The CDR3 extends over 15 amino acids. Germline V CDR1 and CDR2: MNHNS, SASEGT. The CDR3 DNA is TGTGCCAGCAGTACGCGACAGGGGGCTATAAACGAGCAGTACTTC. It yields the protein CASSTRQGAINEQYF.

The V gene is TRBV10-2, the J gene TRBJ2-1; TRBD1 agrees at 8 bases. V was pared by 6 bases and J by 7 bases, with 11 bases of the junction left unmatched. This CDR3 region has 15 residues. From germline, CDR1 is WSHSY and CDR2 SAAADI. Here the CDR3 reads CASRPPRTGSNEQFF. The DNA for the CDR3 is TGCGCCAGCAGACCCCCTCGGACAGGGTCGAATGAGCAGTTCTTC.

The rearrangement uses TRBV5-1 and TRBJ1-2, with TRBD1 identical over 8 bases. V was clipped by 0 bases and J by 7 bases; unmatched bases: 8. This CDR3 has 15 amino acids. Germline V gene lookup returns CDR1 SGHRS and CDR2 YFSETQ. The CDR3 sequence: CASSLEHQGAGGYTF. CDR3 coding DNA: TGCGCCAGCAGCTTGGAACACCAGGGGGCGGGTGGCTACACCTTC.

The chain couples TRBV5-1 to TRBJ2-7; TRBD1 matches at 9 bases. With 1 base clipped from V and 4 bases from J, the junction kept 15 bases outside the gene matches. The CDR3 loop spans 18 amino acids. Germline V gene sequence: CDR1 SGHRS, CDR2 YFSETQ. The CDR3 coding sequence is TGCGCCAGCAGCTTGAGTCTTGGTACAGGGGGCCTATTGTACGAGCAGTACTTC. Residues: CASSLSLGTGGLLYEQYF.

The V call is TRBV10-2, the J call TRBJ2-3, with 15 positions matching TRBD2. The CDR3 has 16 residues. Trimming at V came to 3 bases and at J to 7 bases, leaving 5 bases not matched to a gene. Germline CDR1 reads WSHSY; CDR2 reads SAAADI. The CDR3 nucleotides are TGCGCCAGCAGTGAATGGACTAGCGGGGGGGAAAATACGCAGTATTTT. Encoded protein: CASSEWTSGGENTQYF.

This rearrangement joins TRBV27 to TRBJ2-7; 16 nucleotides line up with TRBD2. This CDR3 region has 18 residues. J was trimmed by 0 bases and V by 6 bases; bases with no gene match: 8. Germline V gene sequence: CDR1 MNHEY, CDR2 SMNVEV (reference sequence). This chain's CDR3 is CASRRGTSGRGTSYEQYF. CDR3 sequence (DNA): TGTGCCAGCAGACGAGGGACTAGCGGGAGGGGGACCTCCTACGAGCAGTACTTC.

The V and J genes are TRBV6-1 and TRBJ2-3; 11 nucleotides agree with TRBD1. V lost 4 bases and J lost 4; bases outside the gene matches: 7. Germline CDR1 reads MNHNS; CDR2 reads SASEGT. The CDR3 loop spans 16 amino acids. CDR3 bases: TGTGCCAGCAGTGTTGGGACAGGGGGAATGGCAGATACGCAGTATTTT. Its protein product is CASSVGTGGMADTQYF.

The rearrangement joins TRBV28 to TRBJ1-3; D may be TRBD1 (5 bases). From germline, CDR1 is MDHEN and CDR2 SYDVKM. The CDR3 is 16 amino acids. V was trimmed by 5 bases and J by 0 bases, leaving 14 bases between them. The chain's CDR3 is CASSRRQSYSGNTIYF. Written as DNA, the CDR3 is TGTGCCAGCAGTCGACGACAGTCCTACTCTGGAAACACCATATATTTT.

The rearrangement uses TRBV5-4 and TRBJ2-7, with D unresolved. This CDR3 is 16 amino acids long. The germline gives CDR1 SGHNT, CDR2 YYREEE (reference sequence). V lost 1 base to trimming and J lost 3 bases, with 17 bases between them. The CDR3 nucleotides are TGTGCCAGCAGCTTGTATCTTCCCACTATCGACTACGAGCAGTACTTC. This translates into CASSLYLPTIDYEQYF.

This rearrangement joins TRBV25-1 to TRBJ1-6; 7 bases are a match to TRBD1. CDR1 is MGHDK and CDR2 is SYGVNS in the germline V gene. There are 15 residues in the CDR3. The V and J ends lost 3 bases and 7 bases, in that order; junction bases with no gene match: 6. CDR3 loop: CASSDTTGINSPLHF. In nucleotides, the CDR3 is TGTGCCAGCAGTGACACGACAGGGATAAATTCACCCCTCCACTTT.

This rearrangement joins TRBV19 to TRBJ2-1; 8 bases map to TRBD2. The germline CDR1 and CDR2 sequences are LNHDA and SQIVND (reference sequence). The V segment lost 2 bases and the J segment 6 bases; nucleotides outside the gene matches: 6. The CDR3 is 15 residues long. The CDR3, as DNA: TGTGCCAGTAGTATAATGGCGGGAGGTCCCAATGAGCAGTTCTTC. This codes for CASSIMAGGPNEQFF.

The chain uses TRBV19 and TRBJ2-1; 9 nucleotides agree with TRBD2. Germline lookup yields CDR1 LNHDA and CDR2 SQIVND (reference sequence). Losses at the gene ends were 5 bases for V and 2 bases for J; bases not matched to a gene: 7. The CDR3 loop spans 16 amino acids. CDR3 region: CASSDSGSGPYNEQFF. The CDR3, as DNA: TGTGCCAGTAGTGATAGCGGGAGCGGACCCTACAATGAGCAGTTCTTC.

The V gene is TRBV7-9, the J gene TRBJ2-2, with a tentative D call TRBD1 (6 bases). V was clipped by 6 bases and J by 5 bases, with 16 bases between them. The CDR3 spans 15 residues. Germline CDR1 SEHNR, CDR2 FQNEAQ (reference sequence). In DNA form, the CDR3 reads TGTGCCAGCAGACAGCAGGGGATGCGGACCGGGGAGCTGTTTTTT. This encodes CASRQQGMRTGELFF. Together with reference TRBV7-9 and TRBJ2-2, the CDR3 gives the full variable domain: DTGVSQNPRHKITKRGQNVTFRCDPISEHNRLYWYRQTLGQGPEFLTYFQNEAQLEKSRLLSDRFSAERPKGSFSTLEIQRTEQGDSAMYLCASRQQGMRTGELFFGEGSRLTVL.

This chain uses TRBV7-9 with TRBJ2-7; the D is unclear. The CDR3 contains 13 residues. CDR1 SEHNR and CDR2 FQNEAQ come from the germline V gene (reference sequence). V shed 0 bases and J shed 2 bases, with 5 bases lying between them. The CDR3 spells CASSLATTYEQYF. For the CDR3, the DNA is TGTGCCAGCAGCTTAGCCACAACCTACGAGCAGTACTTC.

The chain combines TRBV9 with TRBJ1-1; the D gene is possibly TRBD1 (6 bases). V lost 4 bases to trimming and J lost 5 bases, with 12 bases between them. The CDR3 loop spans 13 amino acids. Germline V CDR1 and CDR2: SGDLS, YYNGEE. The CDR3 spells CASSRGASTEAFF. CDR3 nucleotide sequence: TGTGCCAGCAGCCGGGGGGCGAGTACTGAAGCTTTCTTT. The full variable domain, in which reference TRBV9 and TRBJ1-1 provide the parts outside the CDR3, is DSGVTQTPKHLITATGQRVTLRCSPRSGDLSVYWYQQSLDQGLQFLIQYYNGEERAKGNILERFSAQQFPDLHSELNLSSLELGDSALYFCASSRGASTEAFFGQGTRLTVV.

This sequence joins TRBV27 and TRBJ2-7, with a possible D match to TRBD1 (6 bases). V lost 6 bases, J lost 6 bases, and 12 bases lay in between. Germline CDR1 and CDR2: MNHEY and SMNVEV (reference sequence). CDR3 length equals 12 residues. Here the CDR3 reads CASSDTGSEQYF. CDR3 nucleotide sequence: TGTGCCAGCAGCGACACAGGGAGCGAGCAGTACTTC.

CDR3: CASSPQGAGELFF. For the CDR3, the DNA is TGTGCCAGTAGTCCACAGGGGGCCGGGGAGCTGTTTTTT. The chain has TRBV19 and TRBJ2-2; 8 bases are shared with TRBD1. CDR1 is LNHDA and CDR2 is SQIVND in the germline V gene (reference sequence). The ends lost 5 bases at V and 6 bases at J; junction bases unmatched: 2. CDR3 length: 13 residues.

The chain combines TRBV23-1 with TRBJ2-5, with TRBD2 as a possible D gene (5 bases). TRBV23-1 is given ORF status, its function remaining uncertain. With 0 bases removed from V and 5 bases from J, the gap between germline ends came to 28 bases. This CDR3 is 20 amino acids long. The CDR3 region has the DNA TGCGCCAGCAGTCAATCACGTGCCCGGTGGGCAGTCTGGGAGTGGGAGACCCAGTACTTC. It specifies CASSQSRARWAVWEWETQYF.